This T cell receptor beta chain is from a study of beta chain features in type 1 diabetes. Study summary: Healthy donors and patients showed comparable age, gender and cell yields.

Comments on this clone: Its specificity is not known.

Investigators reverse transcribed all isolated RNA, so they sequenced expressed TCRB transcripts. Averages about a million reads characterized the stem cell-like memory T cell samples. Generated by immunoSEQ multiplex PCR, the TCRdb table keeps only in-frame clones and is missing some. The sample records tens of thousands of clones, roughly 31% being singletons. Study conclusions and caveats: A closer apparent resemblance between naive, central memory and Treg TCRB repertoires was seen in patients than in healthy donors.

Sequenced input: stem cell memory CD4+ T cells from blood. The receptor was isolated from a woman between 18 and 29 years old in good health.

DNA for the CDR3: TGTGCCAGCAGCTTCGCAGGGGGCGGCACAGATACGCAGTATTTT. This encodes CASSFAGGGTDTQYF. This chain connects TRBV7-3 to TRBJ2-3; the match to TRBD1 covers 8 bases. The junction had 3 bases not matched to a gene; V was cut back by 3 bases and J by 1 base. Germline V lookup: CDR1 SGHTA, CDR2 FQGTGA. The CDR3 totals 15 residues.